The T cell receptor (beta chain) described here comes from a study of memory CD8 T cells in hepatitis C reinfection (dated by TCRdb to the late 2010s). Regarding the research as a whole: Two consecutive HCV infections were spontaneously resolved by three donors, whereas a primary infection was cleared by two donors who then became chronically infected after reinfection. A case counted as HCV reinfection when an HCV RNA test came back positive after two negative tests taken at least 60 days apart. Peak reinfection samples were taken from 3 to 8 weeks after reinfection was detected. In five donors, the study followed the TCR beta repertoire of virus-specific CD8 T cells over time through an HCV reinfection episode. Between about 2008 and 2012, several reinfection cases with stored pre-reinfection samples were identified. In the reinfection study, participants who had resolved a prior HCV infection were followed every 3 months. Previously published longitudinal data on tetramer+ CD8 T cell frequency were used to select the peak reinfection time point. The paper's findings and limits, for the study overall: Because only a handful of donors were included, definitive conclusions about public clonotypes linked to secondary clearance could not be reached by the study.

Turning to this clone: There is no known antigen for this receptor. A read error may account for a junction end that differs from germline. The same CDR3 arises from other DNA sequences in this sample as well.

Libraries were built with the immunoSEQ multiplex PCR assay. Genomic DNA was extracted from the sorted cells, and the TCR beta V, D and J regions were sequenced using the automated high-throughput method of Adaptive Biotechnologies. CDR3 regions were amplified with a two-step, bias-controlled multiplex PCR. Amplified TCR beta libraries were sequenced on an Illumina instrument. On the authors' methods: Demultiplexed reads were processed to reduce amplification and sequencing bias, and the IMGT database was used to assign CDR3 sequences to gene families. Repertoire data were analyzed with ImmunoSEQ software version 2.0. Clonotype lists were filtered to remove out-of-frame sequences and sequences containing stop codons in the CDR3. Any clonotype with a frequency under 0.01% was left out, since that frequency corresponded to less than one cell. Richness was calculated by dividing observed richness by the number of input cells, and evenness was calculated by dividing Shannon entropy by the log of observed richness. To measure repertoire diversity and how similar the repertoire was between time points, Simpson diversity and Morisita-Horn overlap indices were applied. Clonotypes were grouped as dominant (>1%), sub-dominant (0.5-0.99%), low abundance (0.1-0.49%) or lowest abundance (<0.1%). A germline index was derived by subtracting total nucleotide additions from total CDR3 length and dividing the result by total CDR3 length. The table was pulled from immuneACCESS by TCRdb, which kept in-frame rearrangements only. Such tables lose some clones; where checked, under half of the loss comes from unresolved V genes, and the rest has no known cause. That table furnishes V, J and clone size, whereas the DNA furnished D and trimming. The table for this sample lists over 35,000 clones; around nine tenths of them were counted only once. The ten largest clones add up to more than 0.95% of the sample.

In the paper's terms, the time point label means: peak reinfection, 3 to 8 weeks after reinfection detection. TCR sequencing was performed on the sorted cells directly ex vivo, without any in vitro expansion beforehand. The donors, who were people who inject drugs, were enrolled in the Montreal Acute Hepatitis C Cohort Study (HEPCO) in Canada. As controls, total naive CD8 T cells were sorted as viable CD3+ CD8+ CD45RO- cells from a couple of donors at all three reinfection time points. Before sorting, cryopreserved peripheral blood mononuclear cells were thawed and used as the source for purifying CD8 T cells. CD8 T cells were enriched by negative selection with the MACS CD8+ T cell Isolation Kit. Cells were sorted on a BD FACSAria II sorter using FACSDiva software, and FlowJo was used for data analysis. The CDR3 spans 15 residues, from the cysteine through the phenylalanine. Only CDR3 DNA is held: 45 bases, read in frame from base 1. CDR1 and CDR2, per the germline V gene, are SGHRS and YFSETQ.

Material for sequencing was naive CD8+ T cells sorted from blood. The cell subset or site label here, explained by the study, means: total naive CD8+CD45RO- T cells. This chain is built from TRBV5-1 and TRBJ2-1; the best D guess is TRBD2, with 5 bases matching. This TCR came from a man younger than 35 with hepatitis C virus infection. The sequenced DNA is TGCGCTAGCAGCTTTGTTCACAGCCCGGGAAATGAGCAGTTCTTC. This codes for CASSFVHSPGNEQFF.